This T cell receptor beta chain derives from a study of cytomegalovirus exposure and HLA in healthy donors. For the study at large: The same platform was used for the 95 to 150 validation repertoires and the 600 to 700 first-cohort repertoires, a later analysis reported.

Overall study results and limits: The tendency of first-cohort TCR clusters to co-occur in the roughly 130 validation repertoires emerged from a later analysis. Investigators reported fewer than 200 TCR beta chains as tied to cytomegalovirus.

The assay was immunoSEQ multiplex PCR, and TCRdb's table has in-frame clones only and misses some. The sample has about 150,000 clones, about 86% seen once; the top ten hold approximately 2%. These donors were members of the roughly 120-subject validation cohort, a group separate from the roughly 700-subject first cohort. With respect to this clone: Antigen unknown.

Germline V gives CDR1 MNHEY, CDR2 SVGAGI. This CDR3 is built from 13 residues. The ends were cut back, 4 bases at V and 6 bases at J, with 12 bases in the middle. This clonotype originated in a human donor in good health. What was sequenced was PBMCs. This rearrangement joins TRBV6-5 to TRBJ2-5; tentatively, D is TRBD1 (6 bases). The CDR3 reads CASSSQGGKTQYF. CDR3 sequence (DNA): TGTGCCAGCAGTTCACAGGGTGGGAAGACCCAGTACTTC.